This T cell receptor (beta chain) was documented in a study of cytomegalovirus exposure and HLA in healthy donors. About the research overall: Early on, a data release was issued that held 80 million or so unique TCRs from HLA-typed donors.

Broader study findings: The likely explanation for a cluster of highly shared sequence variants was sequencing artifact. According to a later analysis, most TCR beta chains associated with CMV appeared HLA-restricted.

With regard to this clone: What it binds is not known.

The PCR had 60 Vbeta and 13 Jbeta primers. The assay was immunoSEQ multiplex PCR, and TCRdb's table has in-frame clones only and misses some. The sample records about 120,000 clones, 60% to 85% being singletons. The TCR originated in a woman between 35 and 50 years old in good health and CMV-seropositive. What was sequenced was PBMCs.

The CDR3 nucleotides are TGTGCCAGCACCCAGTCAGGTCTCTCACCCCTCCACTTT. It is translated as CASTQSGLSPLHF. The V and J genes are TRBV11-2 and TRBJ1-6; D not certain. Looked up from germline, CDR1 is SGHAT and CDR2 is FQNNGV. Trimming removed 7 bases at V and 10 bases at J, with 14 bases between. The CDR3 covers 13 residues.